Sequencing of this TCR beta chain was carried out in a study of Graves' ophthalmopathy and Graves' hyperthyroidism. Regarding the study as a whole: This model predicted ophthalmopathy progression (sensitivity roughly 64%, specificity 72.22%).

With respect to this clonotype: Its antigen is currently unknown.

RNA transcripts provided the template for amplifying TCR beta CDR3 regions. The authors performed first-round RT-PCR with HTBI primers and then a second-round multiplex PCR. One entry per CDR3 protein results from TCRdb running MiXCR on the multiplex PCR reads. The sample records hundreds of thousands of distinct CDR3 sequences, 22% being singletons. The V segment lost 6 bases and the J segment 6 bases; nucleotides outside the gene matches: 7. Germline V gene data show CDR1 as MDHEN and CDR2 as SYDVKM. The CDR3 consists of 14 residues. Excluded were patients with other autoimmune diseases, uncontrolled infections, pregnancy or lactation.

Sequencing was done on a sample of peripheral blood. This chain joins TRBV28 and TRBJ1-5, with TRBD1 identical over 8 bases. The clonotype originates from a woman aged 18-30 years with stable Graves' hyperthyroidism. Some clones in this sample may be carry-over from other donors' samples. As DNA, the CDR3 is TGTGCCAGCAGCCGGACAGGGCGAGTTCAGCCCCAGCATTTT. Its translation is CASSRTGRVQPQHF.